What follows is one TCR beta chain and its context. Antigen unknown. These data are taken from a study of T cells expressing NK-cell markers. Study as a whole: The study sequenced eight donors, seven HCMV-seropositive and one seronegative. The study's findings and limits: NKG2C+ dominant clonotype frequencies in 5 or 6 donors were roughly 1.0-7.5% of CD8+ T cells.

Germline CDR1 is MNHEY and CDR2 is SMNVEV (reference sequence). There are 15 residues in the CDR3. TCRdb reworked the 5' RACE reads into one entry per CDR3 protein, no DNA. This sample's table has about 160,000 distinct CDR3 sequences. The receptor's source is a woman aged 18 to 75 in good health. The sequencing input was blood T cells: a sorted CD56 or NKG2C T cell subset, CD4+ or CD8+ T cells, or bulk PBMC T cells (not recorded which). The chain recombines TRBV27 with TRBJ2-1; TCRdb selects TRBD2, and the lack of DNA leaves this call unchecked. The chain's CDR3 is CASSFASGRSHEQFF.